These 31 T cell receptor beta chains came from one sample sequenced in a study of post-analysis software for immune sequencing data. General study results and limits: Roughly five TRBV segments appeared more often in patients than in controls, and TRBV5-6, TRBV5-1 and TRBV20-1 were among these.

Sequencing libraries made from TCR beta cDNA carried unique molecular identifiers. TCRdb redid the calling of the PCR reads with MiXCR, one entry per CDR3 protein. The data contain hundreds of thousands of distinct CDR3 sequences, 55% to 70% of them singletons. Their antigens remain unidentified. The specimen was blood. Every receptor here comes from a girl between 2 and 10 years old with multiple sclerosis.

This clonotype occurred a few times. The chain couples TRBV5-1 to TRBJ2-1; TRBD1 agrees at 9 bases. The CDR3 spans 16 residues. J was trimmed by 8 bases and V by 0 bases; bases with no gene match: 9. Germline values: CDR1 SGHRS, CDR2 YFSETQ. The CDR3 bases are TGCGCCAGCAGCTTGGGGGTGGACAGGGGAACCGATGAGCAGTTCTTC. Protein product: CASSLGVDRGTDEQFF.

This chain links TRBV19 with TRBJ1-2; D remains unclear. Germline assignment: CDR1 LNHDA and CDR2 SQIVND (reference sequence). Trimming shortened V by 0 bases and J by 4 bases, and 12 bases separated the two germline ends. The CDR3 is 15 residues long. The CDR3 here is CASSIDPERFYGYTF. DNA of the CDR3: TGTGCCAGTAGTATAGATCCGGAACGCTTCTATGGCTACACCTTC.

CDR3 region: CASSRTGSHNEQFF. CDR3 sequence (DNA): TGTGCCAGCAGTCGGACAGGGTCGCACAATGAGCAGTTCTTC. The rearrangement links TRBV12-3 or TRBV12-4 to TRBJ2-1, with 8 bases aligning to TRBD1. V dropped 5 bases and J dropped 5; count of bases not matched to a gene: 5. The CDR3 consists of 14 residues.

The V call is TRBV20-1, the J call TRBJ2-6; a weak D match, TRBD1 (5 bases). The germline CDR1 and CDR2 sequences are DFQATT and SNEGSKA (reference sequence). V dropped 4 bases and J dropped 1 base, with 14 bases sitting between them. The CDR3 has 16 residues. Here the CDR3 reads CSAKGQVDSGANVLTF. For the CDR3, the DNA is TGCAGTGCTAAGGGGCAGGTGGATTCTGGGGCCAACGTCCTGACTTTC.

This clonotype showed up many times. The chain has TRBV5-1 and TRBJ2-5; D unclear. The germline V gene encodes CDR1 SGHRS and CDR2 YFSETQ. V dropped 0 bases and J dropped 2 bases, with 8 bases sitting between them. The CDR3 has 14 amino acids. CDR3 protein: CASSLEGLQETQYF. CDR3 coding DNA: TGCGCCAGCAGCTTGGAGGGCCTACAAGAGACCCAGTACTTC.

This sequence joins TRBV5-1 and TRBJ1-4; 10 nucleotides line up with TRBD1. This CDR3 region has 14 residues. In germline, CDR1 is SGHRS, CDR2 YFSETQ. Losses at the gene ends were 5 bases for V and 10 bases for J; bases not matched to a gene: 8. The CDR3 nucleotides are TGCGCCAGCAGTTACGGGACAGGGGAAGTAAAACTGTTTTTT. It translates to CASSYGTGEVKLFF.

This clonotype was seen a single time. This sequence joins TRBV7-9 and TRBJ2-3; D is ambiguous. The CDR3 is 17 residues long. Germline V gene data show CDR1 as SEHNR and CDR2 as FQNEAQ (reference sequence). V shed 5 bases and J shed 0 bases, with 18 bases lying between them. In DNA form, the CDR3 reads TGTGCCAGCAGCGCCTGGACGCTAGAGTTTAGCACAGATACGCAGTATTTT. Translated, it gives CASSAWTLEFSTDTQYF. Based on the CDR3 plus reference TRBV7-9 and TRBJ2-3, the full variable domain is DTGVSQNPRHKITKRGQNVTFRCDPISEHNRLYWYRQTLGQGPEFLTYFQNEAQLEKSRLLSDRFSAERPKGSFSTLEIQRTEQGDSAMYLCASSAWTLEFSTDTQYFGPGTRLTVL.

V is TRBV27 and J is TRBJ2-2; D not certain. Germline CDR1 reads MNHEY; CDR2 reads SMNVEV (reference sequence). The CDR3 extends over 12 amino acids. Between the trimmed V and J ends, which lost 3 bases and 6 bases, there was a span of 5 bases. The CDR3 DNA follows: TGTGCCAGCAGTTTTGGGGCCGGGGAGCTGTTTTTT. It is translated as CASSFGAGELFF.

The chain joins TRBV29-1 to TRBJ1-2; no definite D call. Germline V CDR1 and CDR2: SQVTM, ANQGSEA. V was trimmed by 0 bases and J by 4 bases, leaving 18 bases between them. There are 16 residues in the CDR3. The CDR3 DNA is TGCAGCGTTGAAGATCTTAGAGGAAGATTCTCCTATGGCTACACCTTC. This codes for CSVEDLRGRFSYGYTF. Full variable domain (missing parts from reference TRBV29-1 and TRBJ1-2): SAVISQKPSRDICQRGTSLTIQCQVDSQVTMMFWYRQQPGQSLTLIATANQGSEATYESGFVIDKFPISRPNLTFSTLTVSNMSPEDSSIYLCSVEDLRGRFSYGYTFGSGTRLTVV.

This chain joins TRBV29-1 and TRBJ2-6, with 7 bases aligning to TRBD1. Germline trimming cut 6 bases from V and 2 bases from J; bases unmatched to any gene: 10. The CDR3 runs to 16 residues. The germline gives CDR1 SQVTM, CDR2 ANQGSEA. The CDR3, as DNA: TGCAGCGTGATAGCCGGCGACAGGGCTGGGGCCAACGTCCTGACTTTC. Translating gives CSVIAGDRAGANVLTF.

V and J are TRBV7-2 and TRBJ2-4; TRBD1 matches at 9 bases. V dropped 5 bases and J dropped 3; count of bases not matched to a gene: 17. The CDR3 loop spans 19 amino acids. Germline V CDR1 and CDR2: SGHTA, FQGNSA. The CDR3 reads CASSPLVPHRGRSKNIQYF. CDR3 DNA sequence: TGTGCCAGCAGCCCACTAGTTCCTCACAGGGGGCGTAGCAAAAACATTCAGTACTTC.

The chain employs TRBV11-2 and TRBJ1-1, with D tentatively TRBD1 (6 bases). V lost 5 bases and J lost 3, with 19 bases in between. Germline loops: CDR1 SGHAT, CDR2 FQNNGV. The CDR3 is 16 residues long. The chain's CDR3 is CASSLEPGQIDTEAFF. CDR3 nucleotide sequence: TGTGCCAGCAGCCTCGAGCCCGGACAGATTGACACTGAAGCTTTCTTT.

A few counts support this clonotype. This CDR3 reads CASGDTVGNEQFF. In DNA form, the CDR3 reads TGTGCCTCTGGAGATACTGTGGGCAATGAGCAGTTCTTC. V and J are TRBV12-3 or TRBV12-4 and TRBJ2-1, with D hard to call. Trimming removed 11 bases from V and 6 bases from J, with 17 bases in between. This CDR3 contains 13 residues.

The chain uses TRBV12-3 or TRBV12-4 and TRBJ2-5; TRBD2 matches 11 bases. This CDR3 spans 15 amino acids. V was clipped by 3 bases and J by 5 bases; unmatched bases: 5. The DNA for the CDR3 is TGTGCCAGCAGTTTTAGCGGGAGGGCCAGGGAGACCCAGTACTTC. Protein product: CASSFSGRARETQYF.

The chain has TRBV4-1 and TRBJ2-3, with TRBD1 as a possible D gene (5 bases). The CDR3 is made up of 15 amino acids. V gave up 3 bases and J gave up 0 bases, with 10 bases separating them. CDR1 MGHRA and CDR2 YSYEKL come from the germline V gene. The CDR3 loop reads CASSHTDTSTDTQYF. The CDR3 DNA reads TGCGCCAGCAGCCATACGGACACTAGCACAGATACGCAGTATTTT.

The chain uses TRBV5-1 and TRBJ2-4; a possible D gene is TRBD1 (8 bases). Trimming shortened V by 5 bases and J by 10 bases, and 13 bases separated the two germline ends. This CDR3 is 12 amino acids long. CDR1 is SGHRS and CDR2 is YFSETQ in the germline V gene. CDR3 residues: CASRDREGIQYF. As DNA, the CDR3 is TGCGCCAGCAGGGACAGGGAGGGGATTCAGTACTTC.

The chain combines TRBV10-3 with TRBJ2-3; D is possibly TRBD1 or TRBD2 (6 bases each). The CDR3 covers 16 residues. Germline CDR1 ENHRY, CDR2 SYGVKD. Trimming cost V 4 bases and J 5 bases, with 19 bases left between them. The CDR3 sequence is CAISVLSGAPVDTQYF. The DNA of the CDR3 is TGTGCCATCAGTGTCCTATCGGGGGCCCCGGTAGATACGCAGTATTTT.

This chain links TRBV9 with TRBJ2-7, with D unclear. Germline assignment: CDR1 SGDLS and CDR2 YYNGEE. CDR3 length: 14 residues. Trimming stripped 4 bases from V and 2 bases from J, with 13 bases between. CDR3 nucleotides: TGTGCCAGCAGCAAAGACGTGCTAGCCTACGAGCAGTACTTC. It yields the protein CASSKDVLAYEQYF.

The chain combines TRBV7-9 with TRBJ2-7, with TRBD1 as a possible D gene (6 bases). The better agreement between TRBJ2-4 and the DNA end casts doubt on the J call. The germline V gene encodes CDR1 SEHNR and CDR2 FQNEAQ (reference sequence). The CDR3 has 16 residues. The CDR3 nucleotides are TGTGCCAGCAGCTCAACCATAGATCGACAGGAGGACATTCAGTACTTC. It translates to CASSSTIDRQEDIQYF.

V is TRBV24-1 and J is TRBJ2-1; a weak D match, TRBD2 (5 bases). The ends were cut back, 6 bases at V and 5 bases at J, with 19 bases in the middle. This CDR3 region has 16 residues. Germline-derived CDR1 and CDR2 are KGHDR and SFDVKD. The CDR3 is CATSFRGSGAHNEQFF. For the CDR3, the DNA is TGTGCCACCAGTTTCCGGGGTTCCGGAGCCCACAATGAGCAGTTCTTC.

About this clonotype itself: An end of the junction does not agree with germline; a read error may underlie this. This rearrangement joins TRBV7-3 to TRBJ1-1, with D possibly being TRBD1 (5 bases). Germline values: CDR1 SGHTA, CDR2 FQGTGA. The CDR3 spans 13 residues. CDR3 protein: CASSLTGGAEAFF. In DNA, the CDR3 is TGTGCCAGCAGCCTAACGGGGGGAGCTGAAGCTTTCTTT.

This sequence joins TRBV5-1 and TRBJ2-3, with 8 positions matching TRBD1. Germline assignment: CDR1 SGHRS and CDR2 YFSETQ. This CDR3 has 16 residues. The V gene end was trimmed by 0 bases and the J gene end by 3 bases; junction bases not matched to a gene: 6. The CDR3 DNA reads TGCGCCAGCAGCTTGGCCCTGGACAGGGTTACAGATACGCAGTATTTT. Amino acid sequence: CASSLALDRVTDTQYF.

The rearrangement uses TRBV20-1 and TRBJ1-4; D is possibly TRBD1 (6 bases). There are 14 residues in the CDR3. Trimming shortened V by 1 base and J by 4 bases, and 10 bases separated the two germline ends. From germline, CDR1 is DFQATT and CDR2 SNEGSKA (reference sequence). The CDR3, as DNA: TGCAGTGCTAGAGGGACAGTATTTAATGAAAAACTGTTTTTT. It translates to CSARGTVFNEKLFF.

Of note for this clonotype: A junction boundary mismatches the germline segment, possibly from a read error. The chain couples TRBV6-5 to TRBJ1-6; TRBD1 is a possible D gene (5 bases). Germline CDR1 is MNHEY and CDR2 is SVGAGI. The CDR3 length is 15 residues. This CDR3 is CASSYSGVGGSPRHF. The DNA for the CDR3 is TGTGCCAGCAGTTACTCGGGGGTAGGAGGCTCACCCCGCCACTTT.

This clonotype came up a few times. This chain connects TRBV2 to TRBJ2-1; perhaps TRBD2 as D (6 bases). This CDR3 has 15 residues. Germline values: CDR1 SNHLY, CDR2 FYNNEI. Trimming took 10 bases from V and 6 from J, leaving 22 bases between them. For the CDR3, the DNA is TGTGCCACTAAATCCGAGGGGTTGGGGGGCAATGAGCAGTTCTTC. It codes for CATKSEGLGGNEQFF.

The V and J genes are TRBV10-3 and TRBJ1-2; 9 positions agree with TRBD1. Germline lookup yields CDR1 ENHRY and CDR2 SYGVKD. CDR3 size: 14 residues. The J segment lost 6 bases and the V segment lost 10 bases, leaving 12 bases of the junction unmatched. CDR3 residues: CATGGDRALDGYTF. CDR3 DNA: TGTGCCACGGGGGGGGACAGGGCTCTGGATGGCTACACCTTC.

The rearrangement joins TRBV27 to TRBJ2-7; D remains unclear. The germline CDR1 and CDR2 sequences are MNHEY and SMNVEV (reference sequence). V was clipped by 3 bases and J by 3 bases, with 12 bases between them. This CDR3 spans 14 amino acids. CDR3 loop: CASSLARINYEQYF. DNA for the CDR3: TGTGCCAGCAGTTTGGCGAGGATCAACTACGAGCAGTACTTC.

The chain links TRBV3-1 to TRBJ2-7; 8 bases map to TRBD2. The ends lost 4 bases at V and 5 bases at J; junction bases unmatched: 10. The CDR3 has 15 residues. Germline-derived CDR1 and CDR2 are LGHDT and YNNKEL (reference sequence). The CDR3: CASSPRLARSDEQYF. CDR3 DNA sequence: TGTGCCAGCAGCCCTAGACTAGCGAGGTCCGACGAGCAGTACTTC.

CDR3 sequence: CASSPRASGSRNEQFF. CDR3 in DNA: TGTGCCAGCAGCCCCCGGGCTAGCGGGAGTAGGAATGAGCAGTTCTTC. The chain uses TRBV12-3 or TRBV12-4 and TRBJ2-1, with 10 bases identical to TRBD2. J gave up 7 bases and V 6 bases, and 12 bases lay outside the gene matches. The CDR3 consists of 16 residues.

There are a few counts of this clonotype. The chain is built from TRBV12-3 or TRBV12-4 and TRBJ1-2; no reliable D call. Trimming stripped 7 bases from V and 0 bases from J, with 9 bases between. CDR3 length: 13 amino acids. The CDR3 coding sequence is TGTGCCAGCAACACGGCACCTAACTATGGCTACACCTTC. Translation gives CASNTAPNYGYTF.

This CDR3 is CASSGGGETQYF. The CDR3 nucleotides are TGTGCCAGCAGTGGGGGGGGAGAGACCCAGTACTTC. The V call is TRBV6-5, the J call TRBJ2-5, with 7 bases that match TRBD2. Trimming at V came to 5 bases and at J to 4 bases, leaving 1 base not matched to a gene. Germline V CDR1 and CDR2: MNHEY, SVGAGI. The CDR3 sequence is 12 residues long.